Each of the 3 T cell receptor beta chains below was sequenced from the same sample in a study of T-cell reconstitution after alpha-beta-depleted transplantation in children. Construction of the TCRbeta library involved unique molecular identifiers. TCRdb ran MiXCR on the PCR reads and lists one entry per CDR3 protein. The sample has some 550,000 distinct CDR3 sequences; approximately 20% are singletons. Sequencing was performed on PBMCs from the stem cell graft donor, taken from the stem cell graft. Source of these receptors: a human donor who donated a stem cell graft to a child with acute lymphoblastic leukemia.

This clonotype has just a few counts. This rearrangement joins TRBV27 to TRBJ2-5, with TRBD1 identical over 8 bases. Germline-derived CDR1 and CDR2 are MNHEY and SMNVEV (reference sequence). The trim removed 3 bases at V and 1 base at J, leaving 4 bases unmatched. The CDR3 consists of 15 residues. CDR3 nucleotide sequence: TGTGCCAGCAGTTTTGGACAGGGATTCCAAGAGACCCAGTACTTC. This translates into CASSFGQGFQETQYF.

J is TRBJ1-2 and V is TRBV27, with a tentative D call TRBD1 (6 bases). The CDR3 runs 15 residues. Looked up from germline, CDR1 is MNHEY and CDR2 is SMNVEV (reference sequence). The germline V and J ends were trimmed by 2 bases and 3 bases, with 13 bases remaining between them. The CDR3 sequence: CASSLRTGKYYGYTF. CDR3 DNA sequence: TGTGCCAGCAGTTTAAGAACAGGGAAGTACTATGGCTACACCTTC.

The V and J genes are TRBV29-1 and TRBJ2-3; TRBD2 matches at 9 bases. With 5 bases clipped from V and 4 bases from J, the junction kept 7 bases outside the gene matches. This CDR3 is built from 14 residues. Germline-derived CDR1 and CDR2 are SQVTM and ANQGSEA. Here the CDR3 DNA reads TGCAGCGTTTCCGGGACTAGCATAGCAGATACGCAGTATTTT. Its protein is CSVSGTSIADTQYF.